These 2 T cell receptor beta chains were all obtained from the same sample, sequenced in a study of cytomegalovirus exposure and HLA in healthy donors. Vbeta (60) and Jbeta (13) primers were used in the PCR. The table came from immunoSEQ multiplex PCR; TCRdb's copy has only in-frame clones and leaves some out. Here the sample spans over 75,000 clones, 60% to 80% being singletons. The sequencing input was PBMCs. The receptors shown here come from a man aged 45-65 years in good health and CMV-seropositive.

J is TRBJ1-6 and V is TRBV9; D ambiguous. The CDR3 runs to 15 residues. CDR1 SGDLS and CDR2 YYNGEE come from the germline V gene. Deletions cut 5 bases from V and 7 bases from J, with 16 bases between. This chain's CDR3 is CASRAFDSGNSPLHF. DNA for the CDR3: TGTGCCAGCAGAGCCTTTGACTCGGGGAATTCACCCCTCCACTTT.

J is TRBJ2-7 and V is TRBV7-2; 8 nucleotides align to TRBD2. Trimming at V came to 5 bases and at J to 3 bases, leaving 3 bases not matched to a gene. The CDR3 sequence is 13 residues long. Per the germline V gene, CDR1 is SGHTA and CDR2 is FQGNSA. CDR3 DNA sequence: TGTGCCAGCAGCCCCCGGGGGGGCTACGAGCAGTACTTC. Translating gives CASSPRGGYEQYF.